This is a list of T cell receptor beta chains from one sample in a study of blood T cell repertoires in COVID-19. Produced via immunoSEQ multiplex PCR; TCRdb's table is partial and in-frame only. Here the sample spans fewer than 100,000 clones, 86% being singletons. Sequencing was carried out using peripheral blood. The receptors derive from an elderly man in a cohort sampled during active COVID-19. CDR3s include the opening cysteine and the closing phenylalanine or tryptophan. D genes are given only for firm matches. Expanded clones get a size class; other rows say once, few or many, or leave the size out.

D gene: -; J gene: TRBJ1-5; V gene: TRBV10-3; clone size: -; CDR3 protein: CATGQSVGNQPQHF; CDR3 DNA: TGTGCCACAGGACAGTCCGTGGGCAATCAGCCCCAGCATTTT
D gene: -; J gene: TRBJ2-1; V gene: TRBV24-1; clone size: -; CDR3 protein: CATSDLGQDRFF; CDR3 DNA: TGTGCCACCAGTGATCTCGGACAAGATCGGTTCTTC
D gene: -; J gene: TRBJ2-7; V gene: TRBV12-5; clone size: -; CDR3 protein: CASGLAGWNEQYF; CDR3 DNA: TGTGCTAGTGGTTTGGCCGGGTGGAACGAGCAGTACTTC
D gene: -; J gene: TRBJ2-1; V gene: TRBV7-9; clone size: -; CDR3 protein: CASNSPGNNEQFF; CDR3 DNA: TGTGCCAGCAACTCACCAGGAAACAATGAGCAGTTCTTC
D gene: -; J gene: TRBJ2-5; V gene: TRBV7-9; clone size: once; CDR3 protein: CASSFQETQYF; CDR3 DNA: TGTGCCAGCAGCTTTCAGGAGACCCAGTACTTC
D gene: -; J gene: TRBJ1-2; V gene: TRBV7-2; clone size: -; CDR3 protein: CASSKQSGNNYGYTF; CDR3 DNA: TGTGCCAGCAGCAAACAAAGCGGTAATAACTATGGCTACACCTTC
D gene: -; J gene: TRBJ2-5; V gene: TRBV4-1; clone size: -; CDR3 protein: CASSQESLERETQYF; CDR3 DNA: TGCGCCAGCAGCCAAGAGTCGCTAGAGCGGGAGACCCAGTACTTC
D gene: TRBD2; J gene: TRBJ2-3; V gene: TRBV5-1; clone size: -; CDR3 protein: CASSTGLARDTQYF; CDR3 DNA: TGCGCCAGCAGCACTGGACTAGCCCGAGATACGCAGTATTTT
D gene: TRBD1; J gene: TRBJ1-2; V gene: TRBV5-5; clone size: -; CDR3 protein: CASSLIGPQGNYGYTF; CDR3 DNA: TGTGCCAGCAGCTTGATTGGCCCACAGGGGAACTATGGCTACACCTTC
D gene: TRBD1; J gene: TRBJ1-1; V gene: TRBV2; clone size: -; CDR3 protein: CASSARIRDSEAFF; CDR3 DNA: TGTGCCAGCAGTGCAAGGATCCGGGACAGTGAAGCTTTCTTT
D gene: -; J gene: TRBJ1-1; V gene: TRBV21-1; clone size: -; CDR3 protein: CASSKQGYTEAFF; CDR3 DNA: TGTGCCAGCAGCAAACAGGGATACACTGAAGCTTTCTTT
D gene: TRBD2; J gene: TRBJ2-3; V gene: TRBV11-3; clone size: -; CDR3 protein: CASSLRTSGGEGTQYF; CDR3 DNA: TGTGCCAGCAGCTTAAGGACTAGCGGGGGGGAAGGTACGCAGTATTTT